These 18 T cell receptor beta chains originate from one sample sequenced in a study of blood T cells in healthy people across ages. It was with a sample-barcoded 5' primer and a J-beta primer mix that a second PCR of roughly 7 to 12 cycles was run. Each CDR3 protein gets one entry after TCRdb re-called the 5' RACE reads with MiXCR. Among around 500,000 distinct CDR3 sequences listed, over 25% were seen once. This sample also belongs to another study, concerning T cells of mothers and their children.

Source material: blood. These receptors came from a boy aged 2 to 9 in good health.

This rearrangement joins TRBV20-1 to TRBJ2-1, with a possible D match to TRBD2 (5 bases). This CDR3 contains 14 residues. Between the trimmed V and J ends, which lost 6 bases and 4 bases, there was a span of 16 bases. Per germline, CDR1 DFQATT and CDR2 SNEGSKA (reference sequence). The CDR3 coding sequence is TGCAGTGCGTCTAGCTACCACGGGTACAATGAGCAGTTCTTC. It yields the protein CSASSYHGYNEQFF.

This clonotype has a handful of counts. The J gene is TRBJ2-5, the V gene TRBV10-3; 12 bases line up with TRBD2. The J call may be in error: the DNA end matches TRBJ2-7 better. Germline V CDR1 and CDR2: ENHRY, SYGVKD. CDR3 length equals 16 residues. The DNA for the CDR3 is TGTGCCATCAGCCCGACTAGCGGGGGCTCCTCGGACGAGCAGTACTTC. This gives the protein CAISPTSGGSSDEQYF.

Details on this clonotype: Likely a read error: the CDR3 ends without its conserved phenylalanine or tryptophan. The DNA for the CDR3 is TGCAGCGTTGGACCCCCACTCCAAGGCAATGAGCAGTTCCTC. Amino acids: CSVGPPLQGNEQFL. The chain has TRBV29-1 and TRBJ2-7; D uncertain. The closer fit of TRBJ2-1 to the DNA end suggests the J call may be wrong. CDR1 SQVTM and CDR2 ANQGSEA come from the germline V gene. CDR3 length: 14 amino acids.

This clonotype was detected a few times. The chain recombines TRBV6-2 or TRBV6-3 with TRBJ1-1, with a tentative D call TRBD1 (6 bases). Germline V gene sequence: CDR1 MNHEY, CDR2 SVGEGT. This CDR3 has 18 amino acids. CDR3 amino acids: CATTRTGYRVGMNTEAFF. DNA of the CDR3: TGTGCGACCACCCGAACGGGATACAGGGTTGGCATGAACACTGAAGCTTTCTTT.

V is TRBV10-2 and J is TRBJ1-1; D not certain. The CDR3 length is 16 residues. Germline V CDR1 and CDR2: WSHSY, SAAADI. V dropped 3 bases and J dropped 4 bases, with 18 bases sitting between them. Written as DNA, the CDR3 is TGCGCCAGCAGTGACGCAGGTGGTTCTCGAACCACTGAAGCTTTCTTT. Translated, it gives CASSDAGGSRTTEAFF.

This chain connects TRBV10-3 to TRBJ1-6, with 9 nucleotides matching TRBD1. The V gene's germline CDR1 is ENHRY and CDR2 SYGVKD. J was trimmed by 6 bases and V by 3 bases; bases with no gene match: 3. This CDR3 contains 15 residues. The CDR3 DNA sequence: TGTGCCATCAGTGACGGGACAGGGTTTAATTCACCCCTCCACTTT. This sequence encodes CAISDGTGFNSPLHF.

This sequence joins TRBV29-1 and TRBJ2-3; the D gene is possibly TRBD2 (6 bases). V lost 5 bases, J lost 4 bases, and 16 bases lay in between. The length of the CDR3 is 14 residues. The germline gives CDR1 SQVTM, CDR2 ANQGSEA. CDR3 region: CSVSSGSLADTQYF. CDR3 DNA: TGCAGCGTTAGCTCCGGGAGTCTGGCAGATACGCAGTATTTT.

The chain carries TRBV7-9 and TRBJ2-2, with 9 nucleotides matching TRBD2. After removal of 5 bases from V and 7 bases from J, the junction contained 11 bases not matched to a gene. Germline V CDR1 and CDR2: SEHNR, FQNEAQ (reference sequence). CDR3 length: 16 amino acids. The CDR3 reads CASSTSAGGPSGELFF. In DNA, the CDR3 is TGTGCCAGCAGCACGAGTGCGGGGGGGCCGAGCGGGGAGCTGTTTTTT.

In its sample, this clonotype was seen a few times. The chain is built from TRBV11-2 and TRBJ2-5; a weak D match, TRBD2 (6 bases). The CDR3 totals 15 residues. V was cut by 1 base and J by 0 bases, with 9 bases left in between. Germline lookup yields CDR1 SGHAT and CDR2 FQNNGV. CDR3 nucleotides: TGTGCCAGCAGCTTAGTTGGGGGGTACCAAGAGACCCAGTACTTC. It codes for CASSLVGGYQETQYF.

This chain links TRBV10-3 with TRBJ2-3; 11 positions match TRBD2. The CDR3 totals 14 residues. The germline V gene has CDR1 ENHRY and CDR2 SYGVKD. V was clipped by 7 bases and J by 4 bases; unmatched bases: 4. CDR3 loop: CAITQTSGADTQYF. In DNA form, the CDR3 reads TGTGCCATCACCCAGACTAGCGGGGCAGATACGCAGTATTTT.

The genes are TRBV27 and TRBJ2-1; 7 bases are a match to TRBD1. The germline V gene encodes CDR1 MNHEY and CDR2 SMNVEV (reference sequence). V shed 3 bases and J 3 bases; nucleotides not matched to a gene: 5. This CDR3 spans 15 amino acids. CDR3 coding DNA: TGTGCCAGCAGTTTGAGTCAGGGGGTCTACAATGAGCAGTTCTTC. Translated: CASSLSQGVYNEQFF.

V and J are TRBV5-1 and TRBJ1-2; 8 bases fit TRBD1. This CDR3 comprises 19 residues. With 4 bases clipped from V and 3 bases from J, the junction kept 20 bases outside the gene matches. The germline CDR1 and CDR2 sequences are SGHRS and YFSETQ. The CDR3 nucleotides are TGCGCCAGCAGCCGACCCTCCCCAGGGGGCGCAGAAGGGTACTATGGCTACACCTTC. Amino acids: CASSRPSPGGAEGYYGYTF. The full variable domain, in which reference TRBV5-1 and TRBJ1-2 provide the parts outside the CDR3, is KAGVTQTPRYLIKTRGQQVTLSCSPISGHRSVSWYQQTPGQGLQFLFEYFSETQRNKGNFPGRFSGRQFSNSRSEMNVSTLELGDSALYLCASSRPSPGGAEGYYGYTFGSGTRLTVV.

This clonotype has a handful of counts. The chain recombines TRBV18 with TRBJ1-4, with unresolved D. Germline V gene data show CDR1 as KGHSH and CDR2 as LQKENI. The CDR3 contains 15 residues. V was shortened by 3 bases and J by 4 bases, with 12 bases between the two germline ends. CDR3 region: CASSPQTRRNEKLFF. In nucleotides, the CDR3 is TGTGCCAGCTCACCGCAAACACGGCGTAATGAAAAACTGTTTTTT.

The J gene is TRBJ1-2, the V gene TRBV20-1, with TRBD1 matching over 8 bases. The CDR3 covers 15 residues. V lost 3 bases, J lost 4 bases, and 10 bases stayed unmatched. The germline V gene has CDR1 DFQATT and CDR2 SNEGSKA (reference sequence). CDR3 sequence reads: CSASPGQGAVYGYTF. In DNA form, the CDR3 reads TGCAGTGCTAGTCCCGGGCAGGGGGCGGTCTATGGCTACACCTTC.

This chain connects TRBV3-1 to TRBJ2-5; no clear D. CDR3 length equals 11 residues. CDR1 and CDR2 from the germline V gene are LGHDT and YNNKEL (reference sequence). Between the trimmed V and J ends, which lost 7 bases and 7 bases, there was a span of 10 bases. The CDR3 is CASTGTRTQYF. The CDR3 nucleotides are TGTGCCAGCACAGGAACGCGGACCCAGTACTTC.

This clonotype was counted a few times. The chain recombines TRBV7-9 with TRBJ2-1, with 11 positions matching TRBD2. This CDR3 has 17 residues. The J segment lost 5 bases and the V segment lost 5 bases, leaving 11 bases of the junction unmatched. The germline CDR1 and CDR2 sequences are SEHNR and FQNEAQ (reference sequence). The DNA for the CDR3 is TGTGCCAGCAGCCCATCCCCACCGGGACTAGCGGACAATGAGCAGTTCTTC. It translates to CASSPSPPGLADNEQFF.

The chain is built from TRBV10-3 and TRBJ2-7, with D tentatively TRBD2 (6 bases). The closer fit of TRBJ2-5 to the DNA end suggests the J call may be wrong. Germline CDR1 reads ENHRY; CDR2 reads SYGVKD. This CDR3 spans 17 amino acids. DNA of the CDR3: TGTGCCATCAGTGACCCACAAGGGGCGGCGGGGCAAGAGACCCAGTACTTC. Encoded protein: CAISDPQGAAGQETQYF.

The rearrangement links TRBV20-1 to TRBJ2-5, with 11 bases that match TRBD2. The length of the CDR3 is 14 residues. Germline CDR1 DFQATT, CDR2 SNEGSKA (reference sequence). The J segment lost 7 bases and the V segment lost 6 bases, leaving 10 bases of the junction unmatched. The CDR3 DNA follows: TGCAGTGCCGTGACTAGCGGGGCCAGGGGGACCCAGTACTTC. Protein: CSAVTSGARGTQYF.